This TCR beta chain was observed in a study of T cell responses to AZD1222 COVID-19 vaccine. Clones were read by immunoSEQ multiplex PCR, and TCRdb kept only the in-frame ones, dropping some. The sample carries approximately 180,000 clones, over 85% recorded once. The CDR3 consists of 13 residues. The germline V gene has CDR1 SGHRS and CDR2 YFSETQ. V lost 5 bases and J 6 bases, leaving 15 bases between the germline ends. This rearrangement joins TRBV5-1 to TRBJ2-7, with D unclear. The clonotype originates from an adult in good health. This sample comprised peripheral blood, obtained on day 0 of AZD1222 vaccination. The CDR3 nucleotides are TGCGCCAGCAGTAGGGCCCAGACTCTCGAGCAGTACTTC. This translates into CASSRAQTLEQYF.